What follows describes a single TCR beta chain. The target of this receptor is not known. No base-level quality is on record; no much larger clone is a single base apart. This sample is drawn from a study of blood T cell repertoires in COVID-19 (dated by TCRdb to the early 2020s). About the study as a whole: Samples from collaborators originated in the United States, Italy and Spain and spanned both the acute and convalescent phases of COVID-19. The material from the prospective study consisted of cDNA or gDNA derived from T cells, B-cell-depleted T cells, or PBMCs. Deeply sampled blood TCRbeta repertoires from subjects exposed to, actively infected with, or recovered from COVID-19 were included in the dataset. The repertoires were released in a freely available public database meant as a resource for research on the immune response to SARS-CoV-2. The samples were drawn from two sources: the first 160 participants of the ongoing ImmuneRACE study, and over 1,000 subjects contributed by 6 global collaborators. A de-identified subject ID, COVID-19 status, age in years and sex were almost always included in the sample metadata. HLA class I and class II types, where available, came from metadata supplied by the sample provider rather than from assay-based typing. Overall study results and their limits: How much clinical and demographic metadata was included differed by source and by participant, and the metadata was provided uncurated.

Whole blood was collected in K2EDTA tubes by collaborating institutions according to the institutions' own protocols. For TCRbeta analysis, collaborators shipped samples as frozen whole blood, isolated PBMCs, or DNA extracted from either of those sample types. The immunoSEQ Assay, a bias-controlled multiplex PCR, was used to amplify TCRbeta CDR3 regions from genomic DNA. Per the authors' processing: Nucleated cell counts per sample were estimated from amplification of reference gene primers within the assay. Sequence reads were collapsed and filtered to measure the absolute abundance of every unique TCRbeta CDR3 rearrangement. For each sample, productive Simpson clonality was calculated by taking the square root of Simpson's diversity index across productive rearrangements. In its TCRdb copy, this immuneACCESS table keeps in-frame sequences only and misses some clones. Where compared with another copy, unresolved V genes explain less than half of these, and the others have no known cause. V, J and clone size reflect that table, while D and trimming were determined from the DNA. In all, the sample holds over 200,000 clones, and roughly 87% of those were seen once. The ten largest clones take up 1.9% of the sample.

Source material: peripheral blood. The receptor was derived from a man in his forties or fifties with active or convalescent COVID-19.

The DNA is as follows: TGTGCCAGCAGTTTTTTAGGGGGCGCATACACTGAAGCTTTCTTT. The encoded protein is CASSFLGGAYTEAFF. In this chain, TRBV28 is recombined with TRBJ1-1, and 7 junction bases match TRBD1. From its cysteine to its phenylalanine, the CDR3 spans 15 amino acids. Solely the CDR3 DNA is kept, with 45 bases framed from the first base. CDR1 and CDR2 are drawn from the germline V gene: MDHEN, SYDVKM. V is cut back by 3 bases and J by 3 bases, with 7 bases in the junction unmatched.